Included here is one T cell receptor (beta chain) sequence, with context. The antigen is undetermined. The sample originates from a study of blood T cells in healthy people across ages. Notes on the study in general: Percentage of naive T cells showed a strong correlation with TCR beta diversity. Significant beta diversity loss was already apparent by age roughly 43, declining roughly linearly.

About 10 milliliters of peripheral blood were drawn from each donor. The CDR3 totals 13 residues. The V gene lost 5 bases and the J gene lost 1 base, with 8 bases spanning the gap. Looked up from germline, CDR1 is SGHDN and CDR2 is FVKESK. It was with a sample-barcoded 5' primer and a J-beta primer mix that a second PCR of about 6 to 12 cycles was run. TCRdb used MiXCR to reprocess the 5' RACE reads, holding one entry per CDR3 protein. This table has 1.5 million to 2 million distinct CDR3 sequences, around 48% appearing once. V gene TRBV14 combines with J gene TRBJ1-1; D ambiguous. The clonotype originates from a middle-aged woman in good health. The specimen sequenced was blood. CDR3 coding DNA: TGTGCCAGCAGCTTCGGACCGAACACTGAAGCTTTCTTT. It yields the protein CASSFGPNTEAFF.